The present T cell receptor (beta chain) was sequenced within a study of technical replicates of blood from a few donors. TCRdb's table, derived via immunoSEQ multiplex PCR, lists solely in-frame clones and lacks some. The data hold approximately 75,000 clones, with roughly 92% observed a single time. Germline CDR1 SGHRS, CDR2 YFSETQ. The CDR3 length is 10 residues, termini included. As regards this clone: Because it lacks the conserved phenylalanine or tryptophan at the end, this CDR3 is likely a read error. The DNA is left out, because the CDR3 cannot be placed on it with certainty; the CDR3 is given as TCRdb lists it.

Material for sequencing was T cells isolated from PBMCs. This rearrangement joins TRBV5-1 to TRBJ1-2; the table's D call TRBD1 went unverified against the DNA. This TCR derives from a human donor in good health. The CDR3 sequence is CASSLVAGLS.